The text below deals with one TCR beta chain. Its antigen remains unidentified. No base quality information exists; no much larger clone differs at one position. The CDR3 regions of human TCRbeta chains were analyzed by immunosequencing. Per the authors' processing: Repertoire TCRs were matched against a reference library of SARS-CoV-2-specific TCRs generated with the MIRA antigen-specificity platform. Breadth meant the fraction of unique TCRs that were SARS-CoV-2-associated, whereas depth meant the fraction of total T cells that were SARS-CoV-2-associated. Using the MIRA data, each spike-specific TCR was assigned both to the spike region to which the TCR was reactive and to a CD4 or CD8 class. Log10-transformed breadth and depth values were compared by one-way ANOVA with Sidak's multiple comparisons tests. Imported from immuneACCESS, the table was reduced by TCRdb to in-frame sequences with V and J called. These copies leave out some clones; in studies compared against another copy, an unresolved V gene accounts for under half, and the cause of the remainder is not known. Clonal size and the V and J genes are those of that table, whereas D and trimming came from the DNA. The sample table shows some 89,000 clones, and approximately 90% are seen once. Clones ranked in the top ten supply 4% to 5.5% of the sample.

The time point label for this specimen denotes: baseline before first vaccination. This specimen's treatment or condition label, interpreted: meningococcal conjugate vaccine given as trial control. Vaccinee samples came from UK trials COV001 and COV002, including a single-blind randomized controlled phase 2/3 trial of AZD1222 (ChAdOx1 nCoV-19) in healthy adults. For TCRbeta chain sequencing, PBMC samples were collected from trial participants at day 0 and at day 28 after the second dose. At the junction V is shortened by 3 bases and J by 4 bases; bases outside the gene matches: 1. From the cysteine through the phenylalanine, the CDR3 covers 14 amino acids. Only the CDR3 DNA is retained, 42 bases long and in frame from the first base. According to the germline V gene (reference sequence), CDR1 reads LNHDA and CDR2 reads SQIVND. The sample comes from a study of T cell responses to AZD1222 COVID-19 vaccine (TCRdb year 2021). In the study overall: TCR sequencing covered approximately 230 trial participants: 200 to 210 given two doses of AZD1222 and 26 given two doses of MenACWY control vaccine. Trial participants were enrolled into age subgroups of 18-55, 56-69 and 70-plus years, which contained 148, 28 and 57 TCR-sequenced participants, respectively. Overall study results and their limits: In the small 56-69-year group, the increase in depth fell short of significance, most likely because of low power. Most participants were white British and females outnumbered males, and the authors suggested that clonal diversity may have been underestimated. The vaccine-associated CD4 TCRs covered the entire spike protein, and the dominant responses fell in regions 160-218 and 743-854. Reportedly, almost half of the unique spike-specific TCRs recognized epitopes lying outside the regions that are mutated in the B.1.351 and B.1.1.7 variants. Conclusions about previously exposed vaccinees are limited, since just five to seven AZD1222 recipients were seropositive for SARS-CoV-2 at baseline. Because no day 14 peak-response samples were available, the repertoires could be characterized only after the peak T cell response. After two AZD1222 doses, both the breadth and the depth of spike-specific TCRs were significantly higher than at day 0 and than in MenACWY recipients.

The rearranged chain carries TRBV19 and TRBJ1-5; the central 9 bases match TRBD1. This TCR was recovered from an adult in good health. Material: peripheral blood, obtained on day 0 of MenACWY control vaccination. The CDR3 region: CASSMTGGNQPQHF. The nucleotides are TGTGCCAGTAGTATGACAGGGGGAAATCAGCCCCAGCATTTT.